The 14 T cell receptor beta chains below were found in one sample sequenced in a study of blood T cell repertoires in COVID-19. Only in-frame clones appear in the TCRdb table, and some are missing; sequencing was by immunoSEQ multiplex PCR. The repertoire holds 140,000 or so clones, with about 80% as singletons. Sequences were obtained from peripheral blood. These receptor sequences come from a human donor in a cohort sampled during active COVID-19.

V is TRBV5-6 and J is TRBJ1-2, with TRBD1 matching 10 bases. V lost 0 bases, J lost 7 bases, and 9 bases stayed unmatched. The CDR3 covers 16 residues. CDR1 is SGHDT, CDR2 YYEEEE, per germline. The CDR3 DNA follows: TGTGCCAGCAGCTTGGCCAAAGGACAGGGGGTGGCTGGCTACACCTTC. It is translated as CASSLAKGQGVAGYTF.

V gene TRBV7-2 combines with J gene TRBJ2-3; D might be TRBD1 (6 bases). Germline-derived CDR1 and CDR2 are SGHTA and FQGNSA. This CDR3 contains 14 residues. V was pared by 6 bases and J by 2 bases, with 12 bases between. This CDR3 is CASRRTVNTDTQYF. The CDR3 region has the DNA TGTGCCAGCAGACGGACAGTAAACACAGATACGCAGTATTTT.

This clone was counted a few times. The chain carries TRBV18 and TRBJ1-6; a possible D gene is TRBD1 (5 bases). The CDR3 covers 13 residues. Germline loops: CDR1 KGHSH, CDR2 LQKENI. V lost 2 bases and J lost 8, with 7 bases in between. CDR3 region: CASSPKTDSPLHF. The CDR3 DNA sequence: TGTGCCAGCTCACCAAAGACAGATTCACCCCTCCACTTT.

V gene TRBV5-1 combines with J gene TRBJ2-2; 13 nucleotides agree with TRBD2. The CDR3 totals 18 residues. V lost 3 bases and J lost 0; bases outside the gene matches: 5. CDR1 is SGHRS, CDR2 YFSETQ, per germline. As DNA, the CDR3 is TGCGCCAGCAGCTACAGAGGACTAGCGGGGGCGAACACCGGGGAGCTGTTTTTT. Translating gives CASSYRGLAGANTGELFF.

The chain joins TRBV2 to TRBJ1-4; tentatively, D is TRBD1 (5 bases). The CDR3 is made up of 14 amino acids. CDR1 SNHLY and CDR2 FYNNEI come from the germline V gene. Trimming removed 8 bases from V and 5 bases from J, with 15 bases in between. CDR3 protein: CASVQGGGNEKLFF. DNA for the CDR3: TGTGCCAGCGTCCAGGGAGGAGGAAATGAAAAACTGTTTTTT.

The chain couples TRBV19 to TRBJ2-6; a weak D match, TRBD1 (6 bases). This CDR3 comprises 15 residues. Germline V gives CDR1 LNHDA, CDR2 SQIVND (reference sequence). V was clipped by 3 bases and J by 2 bases, with 8 bases between them. The CDR3: CASSMKGAGANVLTF. The CDR3 region has the DNA TGTGCCAGTAGTATGAAGGGGGCTGGGGCCAACGTCCTGACTTTC.

This clone was seen only once. The J gene is TRBJ2-3, the V gene TRBV7-8; TRBD2 matches at 15 bases. This CDR3 has 18 residues. Trimming cost V 3 bases and J 0 bases; bases outside gene matches: 4. In germline, CDR1 is SGHVS, CDR2 FQNEAQ. The CDR3 DNA follows: TGTGCCAGCAGCTTGGGACTAGCGGGGGGATGGAGCACAGATACGCAGTATTTT. The encoded protein is CASSLGLAGGWSTDTQYF.

V and J are TRBV5-1 and TRBJ1-5; 7 bases agree with TRBD1. The junction had 15 bases not matched to a gene; V was cut back by 4 bases and J by 11 bases. CDR1 and CDR2 from the germline V gene are SGHRS and YFSETQ. The CDR3 has 15 amino acids. Here the CDR3 reads CASSPNGGTVTSQHF. The CDR3 DNA reads TGCGCCAGCAGCCCTAATGGTGGGACAGTCACGTCCCAGCATTTT.

The table lists this clone with many counts. The rearrangement uses TRBV6-5 and TRBJ1-5; a weak D match, TRBD1 (5 bases). V was cut by 7 bases and J by 5 bases, with 15 bases left in between. The CDR3 totals 14 residues. Germline-derived CDR1 and CDR2 are MNHEY and SVGAGI. In DNA form, the CDR3 reads TGTGCCAGCACTAGAGACAGCGAGTATCAGCCCCAGCATTTT. It translates to CASTRDSEYQPQHF.

The chain's CDR3 is CATEPDREGSMGGYTF. The CDR3 bases are TGTGCCACCGAACCCGACAGGGAAGGAAGTATGGGAGGCTACACCTTC. The chain combines TRBV2 with TRBJ1-2; 7 bases are a match to TRBD1. Trimming removed 10 bases from V and 8 bases from J; junction bases left unmatched: 22. From germline, CDR1 is SNHLY and CDR2 FYNNEI. CDR3 length: 16 amino acids.

This clone was detected only a few times. The chain carries TRBV6-5 and TRBJ1-2, with 7 bases matching TRBD1. There are 13 residues in the CDR3. Germline loops: CDR1 MNHEY, CDR2 SVGAGI. V was pared by 0 bases and J by 11 bases, with 6 bases of the junction left unmatched. This CDR3 is CASSYSLRGDYTF. The DNA of the CDR3 is TGTGCCAGCAGTTACTCTCTCAGGGGGGATTACACCTTC.

J is TRBJ2-1 and V is TRBV5-1; TRBD2 matches at 8 bases. J was trimmed by 2 bases and V by 7 bases; bases with no gene match: 5. The germline CDR1 and CDR2 sequences are SGHRS and YFSETQ. The CDR3 runs 14 residues. The CDR3 DNA is TGCGCCAGCTCGTTAGCGGGGACCTACAATGAGCAGTTCTTC. It codes for CASSLAGTYNEQFF.

This clone was seen only a few times. This chain uses TRBV5-1 with TRBJ1-4; D is undetermined. Trimming cost V 0 bases and J 3 bases, with 6 bases left between them. Germline V gene lookup returns CDR1 SGHRS and CDR2 YFSETQ. This CDR3 contains 14 residues. The CDR3 here is CASSLGAPNEKLFF. The CDR3 region has the DNA TGCGCCAGCAGCTTGGGCGCGCCTAATGAAAAACTGTTTTTT. Full variable domain (missing parts from reference TRBV5-1 and TRBJ1-4): KAGVTQTPRYLIKTRGQQVTLSCSPISGHRSVSWYQQTPGQGLQFLFEYFSETQRNKGNFPGRFSGRQFSNSRSEMNVSTLELGDSALYLCASSLGAPNEKLFFGSGTQLSVL.

The chain combines TRBV5-1 with TRBJ2-7, with a weak D call TRBD1 (6 bases). Per the germline V gene, CDR1 is SGHRS and CDR2 is YFSETQ. The V end lost 4 bases, the J end lost 2 bases, and 10 bases lay between the germline ends. This CDR3 has 13 residues. For the CDR3, the DNA is TGCGCCAGCAGCCCAGAGGGGGCCTACGAGCAGTACTTC. Translation gives CASSPEGAYEQYF. Supplemented by reference TRBV5-1 and TRBJ2-7, the full variable domain reads KAGVTQTPRYLIKTRGQQVTLSCSPISGHRSVSWYQQTPGQGLQFLFEYFSETQRNKGNFPGRFSGRQFSNSRSEMNVSTLELGDSALYLCASSPEGAYEQYFGPGTRLTVT.